This entry features one T cell receptor beta chain sequence. Antigen specificity is unknown. Its ends do not fully match the called genes, so a read error is possible. The CDR3 is 15 amino acids. Germline CDR1 and CDR2: SSHAT and FNYEAQ (reference sequence). The data were taken from a study of T cell responses to AZD1222 COVID-19 vaccine. About the research overall: Some second doses came at about 4 weeks and others at about 12 weeks; these were pooled.

Study-wide points: Donor demographics were predominantly white British with a female majority; clonal diversity may be underestimated. Nearly half of spike-specific TCRs reportedly target variant regions that are unmutated in the B.1.351 and B.1.1.7 variants.

TCRdb's copy holds only in-frame clones and misses some; the assay was immunoSEQ multiplex PCR. The sample records around 100,000 clones, around nine tenths being singletons. The chain has TRBV7-7 and TRBJ2-5; D is unclear. The sequence derives from an adult in good health. The source was peripheral blood, collected on day 0 of AZD1222 vaccination. CDR3 DNA sequence: TGTGCTAGCAGCTTTTCCCCCGTACCTCAAGAGACCCAGTACTTC. The encoded protein is CASSFSPVPQETQYF.